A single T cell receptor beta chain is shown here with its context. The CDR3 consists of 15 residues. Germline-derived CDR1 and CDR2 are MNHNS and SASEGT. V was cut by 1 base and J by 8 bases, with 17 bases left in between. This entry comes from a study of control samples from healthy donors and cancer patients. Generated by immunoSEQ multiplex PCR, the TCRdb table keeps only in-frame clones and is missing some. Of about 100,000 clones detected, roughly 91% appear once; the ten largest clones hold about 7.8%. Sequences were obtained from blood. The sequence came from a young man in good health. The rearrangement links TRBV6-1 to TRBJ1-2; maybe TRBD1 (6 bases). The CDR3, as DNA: TGTGCCAGCAGTGAAGGAGGAGTCAGGGGATACGGCTACACCTTC. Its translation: CASSEGGVRGYGYTF.